A single sample is the source of the 3 T cell receptor beta chains below, sequenced in a study of molecular identifiers for immune sequencing clone quantification (dated by TCRdb to the late 2010s). Library creation used PCR. This sample was sequenced with an Illumina HiSeq 4000. The raw public data were reprocessed by TCRdb itself: fastp quality trimming at Q25, MiXCR clonotype calling, in-frame beta chains only. When rows share a CDR3 protein, they turn into one entry using the most common DNA and genes. The sample records under 600,000 distinct CDR3 sequences, around a fifth of which are singletons. Together, the top ten hold roughly 0.81% of the sample. What was sequenced was naive CD8+ T cells from blood, with Jurkat cell RNA spiked in. The cell subset or site tag for this specimen amounts to: FACS-sorted CD8+CD4-CCR7+CD45RA+ naive T cells. The receptors originated from a human donor in good health. Some libraries in this study had Jurkat cell RNA spiked in.

This clonotype has more than one count but fewer than ten. V usage is TRBV9 and J usage is TRBJ1-2; D unresolved. Trimming pared 0 bases from V and 2 bases from J, leaving 5 bases between. In germline, CDR1 is SGDLS, CDR2 YYNGEE. The CDR3 contains 13 residues. The CDR3 nucleotides read TGTGCCAGCAGCGTAGGCAGGAACTATGGCTACACCTTC. It specifies CASSVGRNYGYTF. The variable domain in full, with the rest retrieved from reference TRBV9 and TRBJ1-2, is DSGVTQTPKHLITATGQRVTLRCSPRSGDLSVYWYQQSLDQGLQFLIQYYNGEERAKGNILERFSAQQFPDLHSELNLSSLELGDSALYFCASSVGRNYGYTFGSGTRLTVV.

The chain couples TRBV20-1 to TRBJ2-1, with 8 nucleotides matching TRBD2. V dropped 2 bases and J dropped 4; count of bases not matched to a gene: 4. The CDR3 has 14 amino acids. Germline lookup yields CDR1 DFQATT and CDR2 SNEGSKA (reference sequence). CDR3 DNA sequence: TGCAGTGCTAGACGGGAGGGCCCTTACAATGAGCAGTTCTTC. Its protein is CSARREGPYNEQFF.

This clonotype showed up many times. The chain employs TRBV19 and TRBJ2-7; 10 bases match TRBD1. Germline-derived CDR1 and CDR2 are LNHDA and SQIVND (reference sequence). The CDR3 has 15 amino acids. V lost 3 bases and J lost 6; bases outside the gene matches: 8. In DNA form, the CDR3 reads TGTGCCAGTAGTATTACACCCGGGACAGGGGTCGAGCAGTACTTC. Its protein is CASSITPGTGVEQYF.